A single sample gave rise to the 3 T cell receptor beta chains below, sequenced in a study of tumour-infiltrating T cells in Burkitt lymphoma. This table comes from immunoSEQ multiplex PCR, and its TCRdb copy is limited to in-frame clones, with some not included. The data show some 2,800 clones, approximately 15% seen once. The specimen sequenced was tumor tissue. These receptors were obtained from a human donor with Burkitt lymphoma.

This chain links TRBV18 with TRBJ2-3; possible D gene TRBD2, 5 bases. V was trimmed by 3 bases and J by 6 bases, leaving 7 bases between them. CDR1 is KGHSH, CDR2 LQKENI, per germline. There are 12 residues in the CDR3. The CDR3: CASSPSSDTQYF. CDR3 in DNA: TGTGCCAGCTCACCTTCTAGCGATACGCAGTATTTT.

The rearrangement joins TRBV7-9 to TRBJ2-1; 12 bases fit TRBD2. The CDR3 length is 15 residues. The J segment lost 10 bases and the V segment lost 3 bases, leaving 7 bases of the junction unmatched. Per the germline V gene, CDR1 is SEHNR and CDR2 is FQNEAQ (reference sequence). The CDR3 loop reads CASSFLAGGPGEQFF. CDR3 DNA sequence: TGTGCCAGCAGCTTCCTAGCGGGAGGGCCAGGGGAGCAGTTCTTC.

This clone showed up just a few times. The rearrangement uses TRBV5-1 and TRBJ2-2; D remains ambiguous. The CDR3 has 11 residues. Germline V CDR1 and CDR2: SGHRS, YFSETQ. V lost 0 bases, J lost 7 bases, and 1 base lay in between. Here the CDR3 reads CASSLDGELFF. DNA of the CDR3: TGCGCCAGCAGCTTGGACGGGGAGCTGTTTTTT.